This TCR beta chain was recorded in a study of cytomegalovirus exposure and HLA in healthy donors. The PCR was carried out with 60 Vbeta primers and 13 Jbeta primers. Produced via immunoSEQ multiplex PCR; TCRdb's table is partial and in-frame only. The table has about 120,000 clones, roughly 65% seen once. This clone came up a few times. The sequence derives from a middle-aged man in good health and CMV-seropositive. The source material was PBMCs.

Here the CDR3 reads CAISPGQAINEQFF. As DNA, the CDR3 is TGTGCCATCAGCCCGGGACAGGCAATCAATGAGCAGTTCTTC. The rearrangement joins TRBV10-3 to TRBJ2-1, with 8 bases fitting TRBD1. Per the germline V gene, CDR1 is ENHRY and CDR2 is SYGVKD. This CDR3 is built from 14 residues. With 6 bases clipped from V and 6 bases from J, the junction kept 7 bases outside the gene matches.